Sequencing of this T cell receptor (beta chain) was carried out in a study of cytomegalovirus exposure and HLA in healthy donors listed by TCRdb under 2017. Broadly, across the study: In an earlier analysis of roughly 500 of the donors, 250 to 350 Gb of sequence data and some 120 million unique TCR beta sequences from some 170 million T cells were reported. High-throughput TCR immunosequencing, statistical association of individual TCRs with disease status, and machine learning were combined to predict cytomegalovirus infection status. An earlier analysis of approximately 630 of the donors applied high-throughput TCR beta sequencing to assess whether each TCR beta V gene segment acted as functional or pseudogenic. Genome-wide SNP genotypes for about three fifths of the roughly 670 donors were used in a later genetic analysis, which treated that subset as a discovery cohort. Among 398 genotyped donors of the cohort, an average of approximately 240,000 unique TCR beta nucleotide sequences were sequenced per donor, 15% to 20% of them non-productive. All discovery cohort repertoires had been generated on a single sequencing platform. Of the 300 to 500 genotyped donors, approximately 81% were placed in the genetic ancestry cluster associated with self-reported Caucasian donors. Because of strong linkage in the cohort, roughly five DR-DQ haplotypes were treated as single units for association and clustering. HLA typing covered class I and class II loci at four-digit resolution. The study was designed to test whether signatures of past pathogen exposure could be identified by cataloging public T cell receptors. In a later analysis, previously published TCR beta repertoires from about 670 donors were re-analyzed and high-resolution HLA genotyping was added so that TCR occurrence patterns could be studied. In the later analysis, no new phenotypic data were used to find candidate immune exposures; instead, reliance was placed on TCR beta sequences and their occurrence across donors. In addition to the first cohort of around 670 subjects, a separate validation cohort of around 110 different subjects was used. The number of typed donors differed by locus: 629-630 for A, B, C, DRB1 and DQB1; approximately 520 for DQA1; roughly 600 for DPA1; and around 470 for DPB1. The study used immunosequencing to profile the T cell repertoires of some 600 subjects and linked those repertoires to cytomegalovirus serostatus. An early release covering about 600 HLA-typed donors comprised roughly 300 gigabases of sequencing data and around 80 million unique TCR sequences. Alongside the repertoire data, information on donor age, sex, ethnicity and CMV serostatus was compiled.

In total, roughly 670 healthy bone marrow donors made up the cohort. At the time of sampling, all cohort members were nominally healthy, though unrecorded immune exposures were likely present. The donor tested CMV seronegative, placing the donor among the roughly 350 seronegative members of the cohort. A peripheral blood sample was provided by each donor, and peripheral blood mononuclear cells were used for TCR beta sequencing. The Qiagen DNeasy Blood Extraction Kit was used to extract genomic DNA from the blood cell samples. About this clone: Its antigen remains unidentified. Base quality data are lacking; no much larger clone is found one base away.

Library preparation employed the immunoSEQ multiplex PCR assay. A mixture of 60 forward primers for TCR Vbeta segments and 13 reverse primers for TCR Jbeta segments was used in the multiplex PCR. The CDR3 region of rearranged TCR beta genes was amplified from genomic DNA by a multiplex PCR assay. On the Illumina HiSeq System, the amplified TCR beta libraries were sequenced as 87-base-pair reads. Under the source paper's analysis protocol: A later analysis tallied tens of millions of unique TCR beta chains across the 600 to 700 repertoires, and approximately 11 million of those chains were shared by two or more donors. A nearest-neighbor algorithm error-corrected the raw reads and collapsed the reads into unique sequences, merging closely related sequences to remove PCR and sequencing errors. To assign V, D and J gene segments, CDR3 sequences were aligned to IMGT reference sequences. For a sequence to be retained, a match of at least six nucleotides was required to both a V gene segment and a J gene segment. Rearrangements were classified as productive when the CDR3 lacked stop codons and remained in frame with V and J, and all other rearrangements were classified as non-productive. Following IMGT convention, CDR3 was defined as the stretch from the second conserved V-encoded cysteine up to the conserved J-encoded phenylalanine. Sequences without an unambiguous match to a single V gene segment were excluded from the earlier analysis of about 640 of the donors. In an earlier analysis of 450 to 700 of the donors, V segments were called functional above 56.7% productive rearrangements and were called segregating when the between-donor standard deviation exceeded 5%. A statistical classification framework was built for diagnosing cytomegalovirus status from the catalog of TCR beta chain sequences. In a later analysis, V and J genes were assigned by comparing TCR nucleotide sequences against IMGT/GENE-DB human TR gene sequences. A later analysis assigned CDR3 sequences and most-parsimonious VDJ recombination scenarios with the TCRdist pipeline. In a later analysis, each TCR beta chain was defined by its CDR3 amino acid sequence together with its V-gene family, and reads lacking a unique V-gene family were excluded. As a way to deal with suspected cross-contamination and a sequencing artifact, a later analysis dropped 450 to 600 nucleotide sequences that were highly shared and had low generation probability. A later analysis calculated a clonal expansion index for each public chain from normalized within-repertoire ranks of inferred template counts. Generation probabilities in a later analysis came from a VDJ recombination model fitted to out-of-frame rearrangements, and those results were checked against IGoR. In a later analysis, hypergeometric tests were used to score TCR-TCR, TCR-HLA and TCR-CMV co-occurrence, with a repertoire-size bias correction applied to TCR pairs. False discovery rates were estimated in a later analysis by permuting HLA or CMV assignments 20 times. In a later analysis, co-occurring TCRs were grouped using DBSCAN, with TCRdist sequence similarity added in when clustering inside HLA-allele-positive subsets. Repertoires with fewer than 30,000 or more than 120,000 public chains were left out of co-occurrence clustering, as were about five repertoires with anomalous nucleotide sharing. The table comes from immuneACCESS by way of TCRdb, which keeps in-frame sequences with V and J called. Part of the clones is missing from these tables; in studies checked, under half for an unresolved V gene and the rest for unknown reasons. The DNA gave D and trimming, while V, J and clone size come from that table. In all, the sample holds about 90,000 clones, and over 70% of those were seen once. About 2% of the sample comes from the top ten.

Study-wide findings and limitations: Compared with equally common non-associated chains, HLA-associated TCR beta chains in a later analysis were more clonally expanded and had lower generation probabilities. Broadly in line with IMGT annotations, most TCR beta V segments showed up in productive rearrangements about 90% or about 30% of the time in an earlier analysis of 587 of the donors. In vitro tests confirmed that a few of the cytomegalovirus-associated TCR beta chains recognize cytomegalovirus antigens. In a later analysis, the rate of TCR association differed among HLA loci, with DRB1 alleles having the most associated TCRs and HLA-C alleles having the fewest. In this cohort, only TCR beta chains were sequenced, and detectable features were limited by the absence of alpha or paired-chain data. According to a later genetic analysis, donors in an Asian-associated ancestry cluster had fewer N-insertions in productive TCRs than the approximately 670-donor mean. Because some donors lacked HLA typing at each locus, the association tests relied only on the typed subset. Correlated functional status among segregating V segments might be attributable to linkage disequilibrium, but an unknown experimental factor could not be ruled out. In the study, 150 to 200 TCR beta chains were listed as associated with cytomegalovirus. Strong co-occurrence of HLA alleles, especially DR and DQ, made assigning TCR associations to individual alleles difficult. In a later analysis, most CMV-associated TCR beta chains were found to appear HLA-restricted, with HLA associations seemingly driven largely by CMV exposure. Most TCR sequences were seen in very few donors, while some public TCRs were found in many individuals. Because counts were too low, roughly 18 rarely observed V segments, including chromosome 9 orphons, were left out of the earlier analysis of 587 of the donors. The sequencing pipeline was judged likely to have produced a cluster of highly shared sequence variants as a technical artifact. In a later analysis, several top co-occurrence clusters were reported to appear linked to parvovirus B19, influenza, CMV and Epstein-Barr virus. In a later analysis, 15,000 to 20,000 TCR beta sequences were associated with specific HLA alleles at a false discovery rate of 0.05. Immune exposure information for the cohort was limited to CMV serostatus. Roughly uniform sequencing depth across donors was assumed in presence/absence analyses, although this assumption may not hold. The classifier was reported to diagnose cytomegalovirus status with high specificity and sensitivity in both the original cohort and the validation cohort. A further reported finding was that TCR beta sequences accurately predicted the HLA-A and HLA-B alleles for most subjects in the first cohort. The authors suggested that the approach could potentially be extended to other disease states and immunological phenotypes. A later genetic analysis associated a missense DCLRE1C variant with V-gene and J-gene trimming of TCR beta chains, and an independent cohort replicated the association.

Sequences were obtained from PBMCs. The source is a boy younger than 18 in good health and CMV-seronegative.

The CDR3 is CASSSSGRTLGEQYF. The nucleotide sequence is given as TGTGCCAGCAGCTCTAGCGGGAGGACCCTGGGAGAGCAGTACTTC. The sequence joins TRBV7-2 to TRBJ2-7, with TRBD2 identical over 11 junction bases. From the cysteine through the phenylalanine, the CDR3 covers 15 amino acids. Only the CDR3 region is kept as DNA, spanning 45 bases read in frame from base 1. Compared with germline, V lacks 4 bases and J lacks 7 bases; bases without a gene match: 9. The CDR1 and CDR2 encoded by the germline V gene are SGHTA and FQGNSA.